The clone carrying this T cell receptor (beta chain) was detected only a few times. This CDR3 contains 16 residues. Germline V lookup: CDR1 SGHRS, CDR2 YFSETQ. J gave up 0 bases and V 1 base, and 7 bases lay outside the gene matches. Molecular barcoded adaptors covering alpha/delta and beta/gamma chains were used on around 370 ng RNA. TCRdb redid the calling of the reads with MiXCR, one entry per CDR3 protein. The profile shows approximately 20,000 distinct CDR3 sequences, approximately 13% of them singletons. These data come from a study of read filtering for tumor transcriptome and immune sequencing.

This chain uses TRBV5-1 with TRBJ2-7; 7 bases agree with TRBD2. The receptor comes from a donor over 35 with multiple myeloma. Sample: a population of CD138-negative cells sorted from bone marrow. The CDR3: CASSLYLAVNSYEQYF. CDR3 bases: TGCGCCAGCAGCTTGTATCTAGCGGTAAACTCCTACGAGCAGTACTTC.